This TCR beta chain was observed in a study of blood T cell repertoires in COVID-19. Study in general: Material from acute and convalescent COVID-19 was sourced from the United States, Italy and Spain. In each case, the material was cDNA or gDNA derived from T cells, B-cell-depleted T cells, or PBMCs.

Clinical histories supplied by participants themselves formed the basis of cohort assignment. Contact with a PCR-confirmed or clinician-diagnosed COVID-19 case occurred within 2 weeks of entry. Profiling relied on immunoSEQ multiplex PCR, and the TCRdb table lists in-frame clones only, not all of them. Among fewer than 350,000 clones listed, 85% were seen once. This CDR3 is 15 amino acids long. Trimming took 5 bases from V and 4 from J, leaving 17 bases between them. The germline CDR1 and CDR2 sequences are SGHTA and FQGNSA. Sequenced input: PBMCs or T cells enriched from blood (not recorded which). This clonotype originated in a woman aged 25 to 39 who had been exposed to COVID-19. The chain carries TRBV7-2 and TRBJ2-5, with a tentative D call TRBD1 (6 bases). In nucleotides, the CDR3 is TGTGCCAGCAGCCTGCACCGGGACACCTTAGAGACCCAGTACTTC. Amino acids: CASSLHRDTLETQYF.